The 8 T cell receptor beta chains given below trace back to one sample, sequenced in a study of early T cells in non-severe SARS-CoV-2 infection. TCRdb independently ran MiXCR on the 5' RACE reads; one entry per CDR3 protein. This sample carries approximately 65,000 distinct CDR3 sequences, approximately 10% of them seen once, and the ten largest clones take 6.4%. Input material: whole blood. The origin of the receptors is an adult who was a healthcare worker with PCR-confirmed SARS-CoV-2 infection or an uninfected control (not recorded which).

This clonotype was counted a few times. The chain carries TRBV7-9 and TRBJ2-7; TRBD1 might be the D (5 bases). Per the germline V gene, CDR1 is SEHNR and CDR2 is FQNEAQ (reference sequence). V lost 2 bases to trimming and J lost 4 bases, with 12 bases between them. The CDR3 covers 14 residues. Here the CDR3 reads CASSLYPGLYEQYF. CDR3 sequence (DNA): TGTGCCAGCAGCTTATATCCAGGGTTATACGAGCAGTACTTC.

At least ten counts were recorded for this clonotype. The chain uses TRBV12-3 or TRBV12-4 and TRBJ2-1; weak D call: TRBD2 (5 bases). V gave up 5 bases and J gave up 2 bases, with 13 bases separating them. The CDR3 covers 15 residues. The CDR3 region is CASSGPGNPYNEQFF. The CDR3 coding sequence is TGTGCCAGCAGTGGGCCGGGGAACCCCTACAATGAGCAGTTCTTC.

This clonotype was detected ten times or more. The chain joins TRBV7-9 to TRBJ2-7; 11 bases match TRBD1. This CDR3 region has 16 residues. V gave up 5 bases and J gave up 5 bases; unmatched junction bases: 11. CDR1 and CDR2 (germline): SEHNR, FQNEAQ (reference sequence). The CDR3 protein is CASSPLLGQGADEQYF. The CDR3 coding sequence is TGTGCCAGCAGCCCCCTTTTAGGACAGGGGGCCGACGAGCAGTACTTC.

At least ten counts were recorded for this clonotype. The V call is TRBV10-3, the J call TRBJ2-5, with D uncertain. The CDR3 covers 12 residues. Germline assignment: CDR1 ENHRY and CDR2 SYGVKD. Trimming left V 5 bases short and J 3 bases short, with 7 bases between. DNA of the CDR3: TGTGCCATCAGTTCTAGTGAAGAGACCCAGTACTTC. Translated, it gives CAISSSEETQYF.

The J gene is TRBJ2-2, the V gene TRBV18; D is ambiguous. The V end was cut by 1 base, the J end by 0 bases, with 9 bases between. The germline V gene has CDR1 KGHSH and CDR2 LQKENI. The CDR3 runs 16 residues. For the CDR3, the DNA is TGTGCCAGCTCACCACTTGCAGCTCCGAACACCGGGGAGCTGTTTTTT. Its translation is CASSPLAAPNTGELFF.

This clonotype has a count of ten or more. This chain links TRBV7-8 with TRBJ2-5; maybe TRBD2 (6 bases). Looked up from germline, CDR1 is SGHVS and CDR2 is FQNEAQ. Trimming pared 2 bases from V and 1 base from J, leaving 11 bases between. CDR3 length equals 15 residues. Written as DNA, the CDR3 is TGTGCCAGCAGCTTAAAGCGGGTCAGCCAAGAGACCCAGTACTTC. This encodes CASSLKRVSQETQYF.

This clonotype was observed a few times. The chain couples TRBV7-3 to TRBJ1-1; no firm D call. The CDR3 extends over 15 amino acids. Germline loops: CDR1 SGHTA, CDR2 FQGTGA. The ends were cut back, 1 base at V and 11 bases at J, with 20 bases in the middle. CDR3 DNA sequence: TGTGCCAGCAGCTTAAATCCATCGGATCGCTCGAGCGCTTTCTTT. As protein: CASSLNPSDRSSAFF.

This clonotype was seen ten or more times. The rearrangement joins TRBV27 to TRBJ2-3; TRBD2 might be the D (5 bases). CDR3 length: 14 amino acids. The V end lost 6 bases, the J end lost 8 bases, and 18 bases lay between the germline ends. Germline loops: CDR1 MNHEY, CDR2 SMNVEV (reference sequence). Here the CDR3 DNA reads TGTGCCAGCAGCCTCGCGGCGGGCCCCATTACGCAGTATTTT. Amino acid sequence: CASSLAAGPITQYF.